One TCR beta chain is described in this entry. What it binds is not known. Repertoires were generated with immunoSEQ multiplex PCR, while TCRdb's copy carries only in-frame clones and drops some. The table lists some 1.5 million clones, approximately 97% of them singletons. Trimming pared 3 bases from V and 4 bases from J, leaving 15 bases between. Per the germline V gene, CDR1 is MGHRA and CDR2 is YSYEKL. The CDR3 extends over 15 amino acids. The data were taken from a study of shared clonotypes between healthy human individuals. Study findings and constraints: Only blood samples were collected, and tissue repertoires likely differ. Rarefaction gave evidence that sorted-subset sequencing remained incomplete despite large depth.

The chain couples TRBV4-1 to TRBJ1-2; D is undetermined. This clonotype was sampled from a man aged 25-45 years in good health. The sample comprised naive CD4+ T cells sorted from blood. Subset in this sample: CD45RA+ positively selected. CDR3 bases: TGCGCCAGCAGCCATCCCGGGGAAGGTCTCTATGGCTACACCTTC. It translates to CASSHPGEGLYGYTF.